This T cell receptor (beta chain) is drawn from a study of blood T cell repertoires in COVID-19. The overall study: Nucleic acid was either cDNA or gDNA, and it came from T cells, B-cell-depleted T cells, or PBMCs.

Method: immunoSEQ multiplex PCR; TCRdb's copy keeps in-frame clones and lacks some. The table has roughly 26,000 clones, roughly 66% seen once. Sequencing input: peripheral blood. The sequence was obtained from a man in his sixties with active or convalescent COVID-19.

The CDR3 DNA reads TGCGCCAGCAGCCAAGGGACAGAGAGAAACACCATATATTTT. It codes for CASSQGTERNTIYF. The rearrangement links TRBV4-1 to TRBJ1-3; weak D call: TRBD1 (6 bases). V gave up 1 base and J gave up 5 bases, with 9 bases separating them. Germline CDR1 reads MGHRA; CDR2 reads YSYEKL. The CDR3 totals 14 residues.